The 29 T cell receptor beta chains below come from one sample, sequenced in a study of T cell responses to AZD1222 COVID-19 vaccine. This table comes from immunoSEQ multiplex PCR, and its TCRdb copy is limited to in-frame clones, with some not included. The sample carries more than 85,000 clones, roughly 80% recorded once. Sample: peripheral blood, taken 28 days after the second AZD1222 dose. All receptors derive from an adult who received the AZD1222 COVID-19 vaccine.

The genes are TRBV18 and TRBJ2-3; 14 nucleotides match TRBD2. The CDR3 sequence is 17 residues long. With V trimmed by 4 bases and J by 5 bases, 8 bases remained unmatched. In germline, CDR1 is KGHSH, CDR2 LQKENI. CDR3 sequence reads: CASSLGLAGGYVDTQYF. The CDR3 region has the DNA TGTGCCAGCTCACTCGGACTAGCGGGAGGTTATGTAGATACGCAGTATTTT.

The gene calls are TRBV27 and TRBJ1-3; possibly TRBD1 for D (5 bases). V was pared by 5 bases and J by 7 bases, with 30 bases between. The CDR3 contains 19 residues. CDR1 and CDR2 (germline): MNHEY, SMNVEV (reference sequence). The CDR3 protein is CASSKIPPGPGQFGNTIYF. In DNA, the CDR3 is TGTGCCAGCAGTAAAATCCCCCCCGGTCCCGGACAATTCGGGAACACCATATATTTT.

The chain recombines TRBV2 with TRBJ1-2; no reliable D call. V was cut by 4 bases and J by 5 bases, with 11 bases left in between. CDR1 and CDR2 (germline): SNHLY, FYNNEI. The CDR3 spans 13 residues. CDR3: CASSATVQYGYTF. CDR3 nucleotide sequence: TGTGCCAGCAGTGCGACGGTCCAATATGGCTACACCTTC. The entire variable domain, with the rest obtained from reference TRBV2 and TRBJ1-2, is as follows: EPEVTQTPSHQVTQMGQEVILRCVPISNHLYFYWYRQILGQKVEFLVSFYNNEISEKSEIFDDQFSVERPDGSNFTLKIRSTKLEDSAMYFCASSATVQYGYTFGSGTRLTVV.

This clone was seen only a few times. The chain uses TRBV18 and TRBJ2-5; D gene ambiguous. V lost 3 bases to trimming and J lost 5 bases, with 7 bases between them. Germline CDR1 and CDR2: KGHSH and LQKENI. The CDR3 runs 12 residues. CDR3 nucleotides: TGTGCCAGCTCACCCCCCGGGGAGACCCAGTACTTC. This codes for CASSPPGETQYF.

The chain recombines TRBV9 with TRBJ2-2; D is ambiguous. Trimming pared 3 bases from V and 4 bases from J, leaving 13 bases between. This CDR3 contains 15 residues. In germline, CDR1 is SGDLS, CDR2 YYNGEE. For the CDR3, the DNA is TGTGCCAGCAGCGGGACCGTTGATCCCACCGGGGAGCTGTTTTTT. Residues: CASSGTVDPTGELFF.

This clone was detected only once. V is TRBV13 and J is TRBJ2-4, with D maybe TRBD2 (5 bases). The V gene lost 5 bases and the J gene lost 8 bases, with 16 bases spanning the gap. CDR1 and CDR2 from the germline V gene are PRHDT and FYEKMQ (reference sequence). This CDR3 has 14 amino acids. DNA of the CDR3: TGTGCCAGCAGCCGCTTGCGGAACGGGGACATTCAGTACTTC. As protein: CASSRLRNGDIQYF.

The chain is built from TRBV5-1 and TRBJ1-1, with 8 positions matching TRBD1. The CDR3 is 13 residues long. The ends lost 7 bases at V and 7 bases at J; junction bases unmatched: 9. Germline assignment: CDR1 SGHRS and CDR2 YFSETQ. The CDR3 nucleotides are TGCGCCAGCGGAGACAGGGGACATTTTGAAGCTTTCTTT. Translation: CASGDRGHFEAFF.

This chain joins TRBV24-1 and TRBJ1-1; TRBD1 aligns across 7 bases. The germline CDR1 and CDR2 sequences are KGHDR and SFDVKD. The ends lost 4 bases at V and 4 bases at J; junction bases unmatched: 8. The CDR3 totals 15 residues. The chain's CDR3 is CATSDNRGGVTEAFF. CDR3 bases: TGTGCCACCAGTGACAACAGGGGAGGGGTCACTGAAGCTTTCTTT.

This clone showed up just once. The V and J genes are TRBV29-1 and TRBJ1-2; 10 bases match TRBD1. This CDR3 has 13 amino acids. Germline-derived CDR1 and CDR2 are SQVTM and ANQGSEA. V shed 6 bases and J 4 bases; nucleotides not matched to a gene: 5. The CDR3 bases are TGCAGCGTGACCGACAGGGGGCTCTATGGCTACACCTTC. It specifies CSVTDRGLYGYTF.

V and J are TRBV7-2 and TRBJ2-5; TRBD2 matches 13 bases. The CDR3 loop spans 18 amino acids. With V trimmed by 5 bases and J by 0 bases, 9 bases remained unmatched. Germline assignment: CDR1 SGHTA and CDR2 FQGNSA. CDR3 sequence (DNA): TGTGCCAGCAGCATGGTACTAGCGGGAGGGCCGGACCAAGAGACCCAGTACTTC. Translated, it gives CASSMVLAGGPDQETQYF. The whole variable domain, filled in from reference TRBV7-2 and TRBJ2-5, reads GAGVSQSPSNKVTEKGKDVELRCDPISGHTALYWYRQSLGQGLEFLIYFQGNSAPDKSGLPSDRFSAERTGGSVSTLTIQRTQQEDSAVYLCASSMVLAGGPDQETQYFGPGTRLLVL.

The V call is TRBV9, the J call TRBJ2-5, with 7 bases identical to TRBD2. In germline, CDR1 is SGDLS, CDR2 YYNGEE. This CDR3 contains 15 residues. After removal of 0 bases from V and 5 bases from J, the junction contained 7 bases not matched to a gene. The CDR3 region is CASSVGGGSRETQYF. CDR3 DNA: TGTGCCAGCAGCGTAGGCGGGGGATCCAGGGAGACCCAGTACTTC.

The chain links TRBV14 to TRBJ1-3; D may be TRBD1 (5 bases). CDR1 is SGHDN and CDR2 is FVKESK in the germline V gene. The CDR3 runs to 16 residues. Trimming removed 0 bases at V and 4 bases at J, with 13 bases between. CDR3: CASSQDHRGFGNTIYF. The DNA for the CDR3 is TGTGCCAGCAGCCAAGATCACCGGGGCTTCGGAAACACCATATATTTT.

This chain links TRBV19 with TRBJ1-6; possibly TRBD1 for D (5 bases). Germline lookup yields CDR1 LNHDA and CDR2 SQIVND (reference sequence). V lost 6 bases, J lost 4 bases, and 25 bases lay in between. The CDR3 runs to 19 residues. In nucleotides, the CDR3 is TGTGCCAGTAGACCCCCCCTCCAGGGATCGGCTAAATATAATTCACCCCTCCACTTT. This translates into CASRPPLQGSAKYNSPLHF.

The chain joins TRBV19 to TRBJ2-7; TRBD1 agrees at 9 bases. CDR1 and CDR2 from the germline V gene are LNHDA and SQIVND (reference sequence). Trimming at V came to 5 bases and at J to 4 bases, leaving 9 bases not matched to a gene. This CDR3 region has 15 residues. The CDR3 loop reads CASSSKPGTGYEQYF. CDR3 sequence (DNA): TGTGCCAGTAGTTCGAAACCCGGGACAGGGTACGAGCAGTACTTC. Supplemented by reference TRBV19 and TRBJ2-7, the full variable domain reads DGGITQSPKYLFRKEGQNVTLSCEQNLNHDAMYWYRQDPGQGLRLIYYSQIVNDFQKGDIAEGYSVSREKKESFPLTVTSAQKNPTAFYLCASSSKPGTGYEQYFGPGTRLTVT.

The CDR3 loop reads CASSLEQGRTQYF. CDR3 in DNA: TGTGCCAGCAGCTTAGAACAGGGTCGCACGCAGTATTTT. The V and J genes are TRBV7-2 and TRBJ2-3, with D perhaps matching TRBD1 (6 bases). The V gene lost 1 base and the J gene lost 9 bases, with 11 bases spanning the gap. Germline loops: CDR1 SGHTA, CDR2 FQGNSA. The CDR3 has 13 residues.

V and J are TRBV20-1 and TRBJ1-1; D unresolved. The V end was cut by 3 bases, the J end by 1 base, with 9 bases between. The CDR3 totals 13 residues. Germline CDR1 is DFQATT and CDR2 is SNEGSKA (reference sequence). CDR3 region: CSASFPANTEAFF. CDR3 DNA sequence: TGCAGTGCTAGTTTCCCAGCGAACACTGAAGCTTTCTTT.

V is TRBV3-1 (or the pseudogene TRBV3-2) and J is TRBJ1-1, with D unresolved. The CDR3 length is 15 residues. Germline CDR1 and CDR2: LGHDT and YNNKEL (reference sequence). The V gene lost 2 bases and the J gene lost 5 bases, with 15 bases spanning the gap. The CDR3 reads CASSQSAGSVTEAFF. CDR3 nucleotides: TGTGCCAGCAGCCAATCGGCAGGTAGCGTAACTGAAGCTTTCTTT.

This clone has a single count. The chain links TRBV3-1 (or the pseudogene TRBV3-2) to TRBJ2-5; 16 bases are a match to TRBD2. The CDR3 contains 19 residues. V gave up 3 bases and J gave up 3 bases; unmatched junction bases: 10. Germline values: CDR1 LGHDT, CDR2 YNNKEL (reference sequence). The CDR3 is CASSQPGLAGGLGEETQYF. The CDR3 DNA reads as TGTGCCAGCAGCCAGCCGGGACTAGCGGGGGGGCTGGGCGAAGAGACCCAGTACTTC.

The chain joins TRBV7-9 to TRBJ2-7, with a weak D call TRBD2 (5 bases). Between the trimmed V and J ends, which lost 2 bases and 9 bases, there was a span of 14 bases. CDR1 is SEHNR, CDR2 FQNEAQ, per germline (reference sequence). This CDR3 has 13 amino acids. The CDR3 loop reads CASSLRTQLGQYF. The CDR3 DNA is TGTGCCAGCAGCTTAAGGACTCAGCTAGGGCAGTACTTC.

CDR3 coding DNA: TGCGCCAGCAGTCAATCGGCCGGGGTAAACTATGGCTACACCTTC. It translates to CASSQSAGVNYGYTF. The chain recombines TRBV23-1 with TRBJ1-2; D call uncertain. TRBV23-1 is an ORF, and what it does is uncertain. Trimming removed 0 bases at V and 2 bases at J, with 10 bases between. The CDR3 covers 15 residues.

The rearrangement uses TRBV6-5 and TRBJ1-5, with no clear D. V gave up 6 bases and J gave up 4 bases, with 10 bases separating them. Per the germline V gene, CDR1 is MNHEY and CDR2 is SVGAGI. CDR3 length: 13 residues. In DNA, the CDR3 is TGTGCCAGCAGCGACCAGGAAAATCAGCCCCAGCATTTT. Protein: CASSDQENQPQHF.

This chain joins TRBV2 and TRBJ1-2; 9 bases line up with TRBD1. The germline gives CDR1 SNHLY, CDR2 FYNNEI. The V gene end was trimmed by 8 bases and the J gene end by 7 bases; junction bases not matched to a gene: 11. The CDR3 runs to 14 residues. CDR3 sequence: CASLLDRGNSGYTF. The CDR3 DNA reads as TGTGCCAGCCTTCTGGACAGGGGAAATAGTGGCTACACCTTC.

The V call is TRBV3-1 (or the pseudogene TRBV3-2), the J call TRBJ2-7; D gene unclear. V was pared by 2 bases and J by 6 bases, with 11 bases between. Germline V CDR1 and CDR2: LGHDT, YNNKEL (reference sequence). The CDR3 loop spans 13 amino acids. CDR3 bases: TGTGCCAGCAGCCAACGTAGTAAGCGCGAGCAGTACTTC. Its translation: CASSQRSKREQYF.

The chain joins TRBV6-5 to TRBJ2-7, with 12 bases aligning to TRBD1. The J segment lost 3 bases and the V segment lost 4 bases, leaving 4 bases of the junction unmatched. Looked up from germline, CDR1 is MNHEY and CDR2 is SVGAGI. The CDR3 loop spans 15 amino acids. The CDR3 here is CASSSGTGGSYEQYF. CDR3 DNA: TGTGCCAGCAGTTCCGGGACAGGGGGCAGCTACGAGCAGTACTTC.

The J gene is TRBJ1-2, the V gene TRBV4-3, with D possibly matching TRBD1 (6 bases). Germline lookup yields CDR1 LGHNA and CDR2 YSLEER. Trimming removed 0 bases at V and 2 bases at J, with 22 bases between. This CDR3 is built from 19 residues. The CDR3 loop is CASSQDLEFGGRWNYGYTF. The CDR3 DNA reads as TGCGCCAGCAGCCAAGATCTTGAATTCGGGGGGCGATGGAACTATGGCTACACCTTC.

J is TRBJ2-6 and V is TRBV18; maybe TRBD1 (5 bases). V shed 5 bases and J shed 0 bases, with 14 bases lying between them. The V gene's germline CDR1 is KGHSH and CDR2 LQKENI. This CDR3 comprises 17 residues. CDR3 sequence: CASSFADSPSGANVLTF. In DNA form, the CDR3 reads TGTGCCAGCTCATTCGCCGACAGTCCCTCTGGGGCCAACGTCCTGACTTTC.

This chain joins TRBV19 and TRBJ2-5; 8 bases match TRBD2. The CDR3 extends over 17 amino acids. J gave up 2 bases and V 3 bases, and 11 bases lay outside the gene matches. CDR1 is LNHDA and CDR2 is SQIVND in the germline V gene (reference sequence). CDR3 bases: TGTGCCAGTAGTATTAGCGGGGCGCAGGGGCCACAAGAGACCCAGTACTTC. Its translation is CASSISGAQGPQETQYF.

CDR3 protein: CAITSEQGAGEQYF. The CDR3 DNA reads TGTGCCATCACGAGTGAACAGGGGGCTGGCGAGCAGTACTTC. The chain is built from TRBV10-3 and TRBJ2-7, with 9 positions matching TRBD1. The CDR3 consists of 14 residues. Germline V gene data show CDR1 as ENHRY and CDR2 as SYGVKD. V gave up 7 bases and J gave up 6 bases; unmatched junction bases: 10.

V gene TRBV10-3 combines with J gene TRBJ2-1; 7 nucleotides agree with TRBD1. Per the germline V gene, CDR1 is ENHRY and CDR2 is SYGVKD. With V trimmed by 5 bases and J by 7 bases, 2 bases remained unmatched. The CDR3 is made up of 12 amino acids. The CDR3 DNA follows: TGTGCCATCAGTTCGACAGGGAATGAGCAGTTCTTC. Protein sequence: CAISSTGNEQFF.